The 18 T cell receptor beta chains below all came from one sample that was sequenced in a study of T cells in Graves' hyperthyroidism and ophthalmopathy. Amplified TCR beta CDR3 regions derived from RNA transcripts. The HTBI primer set served for first-round RT-PCR of the TCR CDR3. TCRdb reprocessed the multiplex PCR reads with MiXCR, giving one entry per CDR3 protein. The data contain hundreds of thousands of distinct CDR3 sequences, roughly 13% of them singletons. Sequenced input: blood. These receptors originate from a woman aged 40-49 years with Graves' ophthalmopathy.

The table lists this clonotype with many counts. The chain links TRBV11-2 to TRBJ2-1; a weak D match, TRBD2 (5 bases). Per germline, CDR1 SGHAT and CDR2 FQNNGV. Between the trimmed V and J ends, which lost 6 bases and 4 bases, there was a span of 10 bases. CDR3 length equals 13 residues. CDR3 loop: CASRIWEYNEQFF. Written as DNA, the CDR3 is TGTGCCAGCAGAATTTGGGAGTACAATGAGCAGTTCTTC.

This clonotype appeared many times. This sequence joins TRBV28 and TRBJ2-1, with D possibly being TRBD2 (5 bases). The CDR3 runs to 17 residues. Germline V CDR1 and CDR2: MDHEN, SYDVKM. V lost 2 bases to trimming and J lost 6 bases, with 20 bases between them. CDR3: CASSLARRALWGNEQFF. CDR3 bases: TGTGCCAGCAGTTTAGCCCGGCGGGCATTATGGGGCAATGAGCAGTTCTTC. The whole variable domain, filled in from reference TRBV28 and TRBJ2-1, reads DVKVTQSSRYLVKRTGEKVFLECVQDMDHENMFWYRQDPGLGLRLIYFSYDVKMKEKGDIPEGYSVSREKKERFSLILESASTNQTSMYLCASSLARRALWGNEQFFGPGTRLTVL.

The chain joins TRBV5-5 to TRBJ2-3, with 10 nucleotides matching TRBD1. This CDR3 has 16 amino acids. The trim removed 0 bases at V and 8 bases at J, leaving 9 bases unmatched. CDR1 is SGHKS and CDR2 is YYEKEE in the germline V gene (reference sequence). The CDR3 sequence: CASSLEGGQGTGTQYF. The CDR3 nucleotides read TGTGCCAGCAGCTTGGAAGGGGGACAGGGGACGGGTACGCAGTATTTT. Combining the CDR3 with reference TRBV5-5 and TRBJ2-3 gives the whole variable domain DAGVTQSPTHLIKTRGQQVTLRCSPISGHKSVSWYQQVLGQGPQFIFQYYEKEERGRGNFPDRFSARQFPNYSSELNVNALLLGDSALYLCASSLEGGQGTGTQYFGPGTRLTVL.

The chain recombines TRBV19 with TRBJ2-2; the D call may be TRBD1 or TRBD2 (5 bases each). Germline-derived CDR1 and CDR2 are LNHDA and SQIVND (reference sequence). This CDR3 comprises 16 residues. V was trimmed by 2 bases and J by 5 bases, leaving 15 bases between them. CDR3 amino acids: CASSIQSRGRTGELFF. The CDR3 DNA is TGTGCCAGTAGTATACAATCGAGGGGACGGACCGGGGAGCTGTTTTTT.

J is TRBJ2-1 and V is TRBV7-9, with 13 bases lining up with TRBD2. Looked up from germline, CDR1 is SEHNR and CDR2 is FQNEAQ (reference sequence). J was trimmed by 15 bases and V by 5 bases; bases with no gene match: 10. This CDR3 is 14 amino acids long. CDR3 sequence: CASSARTSGGDTFF. CDR3 DNA: TGTGCCAGCAGCGCCAGGACTAGCGGGGGTGATACGTTCTTC.

There are a few counts of this clonotype. V gene TRBV5-6 combines with J gene TRBJ2-7, with 8 bases aligning to TRBD2. The CDR3 covers 16 residues. The V and J ends lost 3 bases and 7 bases, in that order; junction bases with no gene match: 15. The V gene's germline CDR1 is SGHDT and CDR2 YYEEEE. CDR3 DNA sequence: TGTGCCAGCAGCTCCCCCTGGGGACTAGGGGTTTCGGAGCAGTACTTC. Translation gives CASSSPWGLGVSEQYF.

This clonotype occurred many times. V is TRBV10-1 and J is TRBJ2-2; D gene unclear. V lost 5 bases to trimming and J lost 5 bases, with 12 bases between them. Germline V CDR1 and CDR2: WNHNN, SYGVQD (reference sequence). The CDR3 spans 14 residues. Here the CDR3 reads CASSPRPSTGELFF. The CDR3 nucleotides are TGCGCCAGCAGTCCGCGACCTTCGACCGGGGAGCTGTTTTTT.

This rearrangement joins TRBV30 to TRBJ2-5; D possibly corresponds to TRBD1 (5 bases). The CDR3 totals 15 residues. V lost 0 bases, J lost 1 base, and 12 bases lay in between. The germline gives CDR1 GTSNPN, CDR2 SVGIG (reference sequence). CDR3 nucleotide sequence: TGTGCCTGGAGTGTACCTTCAGGGCTCCAAGAGACCCAGTACTTC. Encoded protein: CAWSVPSGLQETQYF.

This clonotype has just a few counts. An end of the junction does not agree with germline; a read error may underlie this. The chain couples TRBV7-7 to TRBJ2-1; possible D gene TRBD1, 6 bases. Per the germline V gene, CDR1 is SSHAT and CDR2 is FNYEAQ (reference sequence). The CDR3 covers 16 residues. The CDR3 region is CASSPRRDNLRHEQFF. The CDR3 DNA reads as TGTGCTAGCAGCCCTAGACGGGACAATCTTCGTCATGAGCAGTTCTTC.

The V and J genes are TRBV11-2 and TRBJ1-6; D uncertain. V gave up 1 base and J gave up 7 bases, with 11 bases separating them. The CDR3 spans 15 residues. CDR1 and CDR2 from the germline V gene are SGHAT and FQNNGV. The chain's CDR3 is CASSLGAGGNSPLHF. In DNA, the CDR3 is TGTGCCAGCAGCTTAGGCGCAGGAGGAAATTCACCCCTCCACTTT. Looking up the rest from reference TRBV11-2 and TRBJ1-6 gives the full variable domain: EAGVAQSPRYKIIEKRQSVAFWCNPISGHATLYWYQQILGQGPKLLIQFQNNGVVDDSQLPKDRFSAERLKGVDSTLKIQPAKLEDSAVYLCASSLGAGGNSPLHFGNGTRLTVT.

The chain has TRBV24-1 and TRBJ2-1; 8 positions match TRBD2. Germline V gene data show CDR1 as KGHDR and CDR2 as SFDVKD. CDR3 length: 15 residues. V trimming: 4 bases; J trimming: 5 bases; junction bases outside the gene matches: 6. The CDR3 loop reads CATSDPAGADNEQFF. Written as DNA, the CDR3 is TGTGCCACCAGTGACCCAGCGGGAGCTGACAATGAGCAGTTCTTC.

The chain uses TRBV28 and TRBJ2-3; no clear D gene. Germline-derived CDR1 and CDR2 are MDHEN and SYDVKM. The CDR3 is 15 residues long. With 2 bases removed from V and 3 bases from J, the gap between germline ends came to 12 bases. The CDR3: CASSLSLDWTDTQYF. The CDR3 DNA reads TGTGCCAGCAGTTTAAGCCTAGATTGGACAGATACGCAGTATTTT.

This clonotype has more than one count but fewer than ten. The V gene is TRBV27, the J gene TRBJ2-4; 8 nucleotides match TRBD2. The CDR3 spans 17 residues. The J segment lost 1 base and the V segment lost 4 bases, leaving 9 bases of the junction unmatched. Germline V gene data show CDR1 as MNHEY and CDR2 as SMNVEV (reference sequence). CDR3 region: CASSSTGGSTAKNIQYF. CDR3 DNA sequence: TGTGCCAGCAGTTCCACGGGGGGGAGTACGGCCAAAAACATTCAGTACTTC.

The chain joins TRBV20-1 to TRBJ1-5; D is uncertain. Trimming removed 6 bases at V and 2 bases at J, with 11 bases between. Germline V gene lookup returns CDR1 DFQATT and CDR2 SNEGSKA (reference sequence). This CDR3 is built from 13 residues. As DNA, the CDR3 is TGCAGTGCCACATCTGGGGGCAATCAGCCCCAGCATTTT. It yields the protein CSATSGGNQPQHF.

This clonotype was observed many times. The chain employs TRBV10-3 and TRBJ1-2; D uncertain. V was pared by 0 bases and J by 2 bases, with 10 bases between. The CDR3 consists of 15 residues. The germline CDR1 and CDR2 sequences are ENHRY and SYGVKD. CDR3 nucleotide sequence: TGTGCCATCAGTGAGTCGAGGACCGGCAACTATGGCTACACCTTC. It encodes CAISESRTGNYGYTF.

Ten or more counts support this clonotype. The chain combines TRBV6-5 with TRBJ1-6; 7 bases are shared with TRBD1. This CDR3 region has 15 residues. With V trimmed by 2 bases and J by 10 bases, 8 bases remained unmatched. Germline V lookup: CDR1 MNHEY, CDR2 SVGAGI. The CDR3 region is CASSYKRQGGSPLHF. CDR3 in DNA: TGTGCCAGCAGTTACAAGAGACAGGGAGGATCACCCCTCCACTTT.

This clonotype has ten or more counts. The chain is built from TRBV12-3 or TRBV12-4 and TRBJ1-2; weak D call: TRBD1 (5 bases). The CDR3 sequence is 12 residues long. Trimming pared 3 bases from V and 8 bases from J, leaving 10 bases between. The CDR3 region is CASSFDRGGYTF. CDR3 DNA sequence: TGTGCCAGCAGTTTTGACAGAGGAGGCTACACCTTC.

This clonotype has ten or more counts. This chain uses TRBV6-5 with TRBJ2-1; D might be TRBD2 (5 bases). V dropped 0 bases and J dropped 7 bases, with 7 bases sitting between them. The CDR3 is made up of 13 amino acids. Germline CDR1 reads MNHEY; CDR2 reads SVGAGI. The CDR3 loop is CASSYSRVNEQFF. CDR3 nucleotides: TGTGCCAGCAGTTACTCGAGGGTTAATGAGCAGTTCTTC.